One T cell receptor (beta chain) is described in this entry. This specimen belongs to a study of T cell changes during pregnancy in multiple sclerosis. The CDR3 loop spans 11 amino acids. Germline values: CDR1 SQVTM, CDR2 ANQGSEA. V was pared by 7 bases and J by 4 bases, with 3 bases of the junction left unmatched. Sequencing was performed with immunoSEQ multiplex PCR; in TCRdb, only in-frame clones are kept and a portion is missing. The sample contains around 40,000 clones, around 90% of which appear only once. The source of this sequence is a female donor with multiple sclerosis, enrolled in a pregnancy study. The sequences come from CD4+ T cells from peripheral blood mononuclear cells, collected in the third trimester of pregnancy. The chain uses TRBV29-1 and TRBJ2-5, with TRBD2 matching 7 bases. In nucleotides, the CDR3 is TGCAGCGGCGGGGAGGGAGAGACCCAGTACTTC. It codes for CSGGEGETQYF.